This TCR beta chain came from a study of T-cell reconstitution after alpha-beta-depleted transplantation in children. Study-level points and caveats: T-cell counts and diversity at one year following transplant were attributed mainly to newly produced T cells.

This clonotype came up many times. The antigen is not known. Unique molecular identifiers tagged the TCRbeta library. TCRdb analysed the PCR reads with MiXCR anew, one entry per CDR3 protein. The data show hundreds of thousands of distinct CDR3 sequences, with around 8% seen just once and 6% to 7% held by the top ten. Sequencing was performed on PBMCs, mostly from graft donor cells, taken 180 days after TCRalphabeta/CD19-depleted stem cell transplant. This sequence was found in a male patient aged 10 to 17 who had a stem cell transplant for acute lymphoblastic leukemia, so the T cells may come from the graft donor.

Here the CDR3 reads CSARILSPTDTQYF. The CDR3 DNA follows: TGCAGTGCTAGAATACTTTCCCCCACAGATACGCAGTATTTT. The chain is built from TRBV20-1 and TRBJ2-3; D is unclear. CDR3 length equals 14 residues. V lost 2 bases to trimming and J lost 2 bases, with 11 bases between them. CDR1 and CDR2 from the germline V gene are DFQATT and SNEGSKA (reference sequence).